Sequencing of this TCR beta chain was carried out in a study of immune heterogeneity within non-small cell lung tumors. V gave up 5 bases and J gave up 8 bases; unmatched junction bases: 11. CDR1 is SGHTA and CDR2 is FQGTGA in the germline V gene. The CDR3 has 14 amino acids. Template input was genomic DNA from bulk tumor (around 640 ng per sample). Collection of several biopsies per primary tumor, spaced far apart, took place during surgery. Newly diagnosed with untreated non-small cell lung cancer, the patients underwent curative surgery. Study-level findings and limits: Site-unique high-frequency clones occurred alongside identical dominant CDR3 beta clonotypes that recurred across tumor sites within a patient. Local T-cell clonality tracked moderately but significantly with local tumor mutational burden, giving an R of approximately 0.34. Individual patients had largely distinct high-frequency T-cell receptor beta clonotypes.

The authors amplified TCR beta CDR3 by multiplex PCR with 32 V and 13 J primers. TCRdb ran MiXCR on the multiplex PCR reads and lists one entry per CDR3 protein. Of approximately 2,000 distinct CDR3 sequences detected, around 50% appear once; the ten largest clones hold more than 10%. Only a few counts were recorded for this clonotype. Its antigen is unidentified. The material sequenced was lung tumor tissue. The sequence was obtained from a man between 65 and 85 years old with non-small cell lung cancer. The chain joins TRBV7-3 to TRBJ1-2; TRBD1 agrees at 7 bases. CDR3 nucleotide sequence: TGTGCCAGCAGCGAAACAGGGGCGGATAGCGGCTACACCTTC. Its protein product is CASSETGADSGYTF.